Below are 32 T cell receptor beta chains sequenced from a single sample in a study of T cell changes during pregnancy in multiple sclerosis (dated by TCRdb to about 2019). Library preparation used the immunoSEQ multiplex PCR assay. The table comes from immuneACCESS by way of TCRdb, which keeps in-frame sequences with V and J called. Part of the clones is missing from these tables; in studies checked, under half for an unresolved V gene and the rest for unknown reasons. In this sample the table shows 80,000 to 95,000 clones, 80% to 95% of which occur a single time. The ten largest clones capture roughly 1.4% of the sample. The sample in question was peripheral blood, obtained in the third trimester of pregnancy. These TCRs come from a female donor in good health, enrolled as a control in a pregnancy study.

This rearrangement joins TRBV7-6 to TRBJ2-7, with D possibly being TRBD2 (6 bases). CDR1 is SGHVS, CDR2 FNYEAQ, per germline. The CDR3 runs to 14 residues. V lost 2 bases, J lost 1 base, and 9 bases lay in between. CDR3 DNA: TGTGCCAGCAGCTTAAGGGCGGGATCCTACGAGCAGTACTTC. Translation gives CASSLRAGSYEQYF.

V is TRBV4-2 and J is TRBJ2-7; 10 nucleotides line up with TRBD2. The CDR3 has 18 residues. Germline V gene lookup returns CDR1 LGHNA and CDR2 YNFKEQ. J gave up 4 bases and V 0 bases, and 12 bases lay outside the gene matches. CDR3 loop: CASSQDLPLAGVGYEQYF. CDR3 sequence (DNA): TGTGCCAGCAGCCAAGATCTTCCCCTAGCGGGAGTGGGGTACGAGCAGTACTTC.

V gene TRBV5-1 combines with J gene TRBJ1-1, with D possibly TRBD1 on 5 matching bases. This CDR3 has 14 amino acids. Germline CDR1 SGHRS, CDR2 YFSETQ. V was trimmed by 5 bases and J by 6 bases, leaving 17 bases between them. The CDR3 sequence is CASRGSGSSAEAFF. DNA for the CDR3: TGCGCCAGCAGAGGGTCAGGGTCGAGCGCTGAAGCTTTCTTT.

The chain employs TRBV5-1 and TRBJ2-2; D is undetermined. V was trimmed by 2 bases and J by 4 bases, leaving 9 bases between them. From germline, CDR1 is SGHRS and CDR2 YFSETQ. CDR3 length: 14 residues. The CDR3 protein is CASSFEFFTGELFF. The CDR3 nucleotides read TGCGCCAGCAGCTTCGAGTTCTTCACCGGGGAGCTGTTTTTT.

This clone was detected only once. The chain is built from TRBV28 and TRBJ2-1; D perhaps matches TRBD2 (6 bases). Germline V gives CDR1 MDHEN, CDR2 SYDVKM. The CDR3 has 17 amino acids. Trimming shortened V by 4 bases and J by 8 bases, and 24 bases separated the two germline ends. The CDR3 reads CASSSPTWLAGIDEQFF. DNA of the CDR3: TGTGCCAGCAGTTCTCCCACCTGGTTGGCGGGGATAGATGAGCAGTTCTTC.

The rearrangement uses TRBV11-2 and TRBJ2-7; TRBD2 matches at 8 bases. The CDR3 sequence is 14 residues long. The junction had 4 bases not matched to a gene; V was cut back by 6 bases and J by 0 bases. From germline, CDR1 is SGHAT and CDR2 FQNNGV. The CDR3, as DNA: TGTGCCAGCAGGAACCTAGCGGGCTCCTACGAGCAGTACTTC. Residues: CASRNLAGSYEQYF.

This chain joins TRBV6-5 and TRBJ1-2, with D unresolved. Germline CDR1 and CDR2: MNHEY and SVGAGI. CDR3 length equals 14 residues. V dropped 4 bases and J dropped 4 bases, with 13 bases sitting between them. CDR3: CASSFLGGGYGYTF. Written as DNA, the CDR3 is TGTGCCAGCAGTTTCCTGGGCGGAGGCTATGGCTACACCTTC.

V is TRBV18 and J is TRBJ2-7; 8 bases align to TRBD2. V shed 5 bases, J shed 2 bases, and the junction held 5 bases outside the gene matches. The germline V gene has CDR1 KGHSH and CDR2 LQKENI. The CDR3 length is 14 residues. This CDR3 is CASSGSGMAYEQYF. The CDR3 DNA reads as TGTGCCAGCTCAGGTAGCGGGATGGCCTACGAGCAGTACTTC.

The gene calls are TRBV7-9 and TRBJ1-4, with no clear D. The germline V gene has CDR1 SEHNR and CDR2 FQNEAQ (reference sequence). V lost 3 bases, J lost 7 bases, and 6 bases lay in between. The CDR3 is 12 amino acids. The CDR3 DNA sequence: TGTGCCAGCAGCTTCTCCCCTGAAAAACTGTTTTTT. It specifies CASSFSPEKLFF.

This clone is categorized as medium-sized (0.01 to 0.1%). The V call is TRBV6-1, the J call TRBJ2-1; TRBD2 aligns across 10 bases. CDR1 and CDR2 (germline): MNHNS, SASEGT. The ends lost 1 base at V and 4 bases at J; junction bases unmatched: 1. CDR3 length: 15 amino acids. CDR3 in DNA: TGTGCCAGCAGTGAAGAAGCGGGAGGGTACAATGAGCAGTTCTTC. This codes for CASSEEAGGYNEQFF.

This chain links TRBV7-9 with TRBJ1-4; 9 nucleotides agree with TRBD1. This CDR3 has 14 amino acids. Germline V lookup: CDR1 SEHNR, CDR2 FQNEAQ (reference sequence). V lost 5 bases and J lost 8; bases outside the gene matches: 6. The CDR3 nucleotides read TGTGCCAGCAGCAATGCCGGGACAGGGGAAAAACTGTTTTTT. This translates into CASSNAGTGEKLFF.

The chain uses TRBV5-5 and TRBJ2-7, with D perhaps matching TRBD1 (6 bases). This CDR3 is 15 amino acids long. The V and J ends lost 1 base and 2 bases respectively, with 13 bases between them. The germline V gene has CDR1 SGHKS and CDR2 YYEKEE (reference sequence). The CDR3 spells CASSLIGTPAYEQYF. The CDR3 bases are TGTGCCAGCAGCTTGATCGGGACACCAGCCTACGAGCAGTACTTC.

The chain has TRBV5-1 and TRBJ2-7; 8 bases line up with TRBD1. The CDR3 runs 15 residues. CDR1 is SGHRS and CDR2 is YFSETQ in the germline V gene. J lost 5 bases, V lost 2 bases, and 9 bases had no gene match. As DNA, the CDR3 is TGCGCCAGCAGCTTCATGGACAGGGTATTCAACGAGCAGTACTTC. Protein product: CASSFMDRVFNEQYF.

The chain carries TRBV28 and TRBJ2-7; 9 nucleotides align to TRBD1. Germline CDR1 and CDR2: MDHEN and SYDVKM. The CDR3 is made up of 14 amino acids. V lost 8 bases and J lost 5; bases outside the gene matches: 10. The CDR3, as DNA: TGTGCCAGCTCTTTGACAGGGGGTTCCCACGAGCAGTACTTC. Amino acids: CASSLTGGSHEQYF.

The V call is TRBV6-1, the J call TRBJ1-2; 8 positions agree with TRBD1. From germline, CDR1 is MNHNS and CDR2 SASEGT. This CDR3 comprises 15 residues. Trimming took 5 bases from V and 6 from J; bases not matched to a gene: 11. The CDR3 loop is CASSTKQGVGDGYTF. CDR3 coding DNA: TGTGCCAGCAGTACAAAACAGGGGGTAGGTGATGGCTACACCTTC.

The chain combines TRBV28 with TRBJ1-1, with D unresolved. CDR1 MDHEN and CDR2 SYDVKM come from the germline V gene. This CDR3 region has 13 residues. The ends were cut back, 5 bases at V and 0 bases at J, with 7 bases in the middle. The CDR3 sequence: CASSPTLNTEAFF. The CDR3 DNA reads TGTGCCAGCAGTCCCACACTGAACACTGAAGCTTTCTTT.

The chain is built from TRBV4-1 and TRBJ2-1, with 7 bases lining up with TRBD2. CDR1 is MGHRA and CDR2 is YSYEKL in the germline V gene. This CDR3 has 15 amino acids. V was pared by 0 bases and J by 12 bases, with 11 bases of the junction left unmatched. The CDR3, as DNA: TGCGCCAGCAGCCAAGACCCGGGAGGAGGGATGACGCAGTTCTTC. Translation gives CASSQDPGGGMTQFF.

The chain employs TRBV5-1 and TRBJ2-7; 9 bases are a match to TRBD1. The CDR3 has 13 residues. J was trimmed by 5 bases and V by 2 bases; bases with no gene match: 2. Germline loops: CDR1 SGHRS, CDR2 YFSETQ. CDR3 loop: CASSFRDRDEQYF. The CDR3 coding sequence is TGCGCCAGCAGCTTCCGGGACAGGGACGAGCAGTACTTC.

CDR3 region: CASSEQQVNYEQYF. The CDR3 nucleotides read TGTGCCAGCAGTGAACAACAGGTGAACTACGAGCAGTACTTC. The chain joins TRBV6-1 to TRBJ2-7; D might be TRBD1 (5 bases). The CDR3 is made up of 14 amino acids. The V and J ends lost 2 bases and 3 bases respectively, with 11 bases between them. Germline V gene sequence: CDR1 MNHNS, CDR2 SASEGT.

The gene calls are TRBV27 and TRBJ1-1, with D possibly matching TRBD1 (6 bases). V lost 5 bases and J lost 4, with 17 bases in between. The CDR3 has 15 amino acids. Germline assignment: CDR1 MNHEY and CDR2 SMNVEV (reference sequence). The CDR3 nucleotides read TGTGCCAGCAGTAACAGACAGGCCGGATCCACTGAAGCTTTCTTT. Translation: CASSNRQAGSTEAFF.

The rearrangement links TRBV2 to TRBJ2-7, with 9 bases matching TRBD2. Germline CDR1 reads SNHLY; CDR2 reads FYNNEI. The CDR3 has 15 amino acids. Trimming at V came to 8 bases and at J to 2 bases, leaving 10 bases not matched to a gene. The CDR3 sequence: CASAVGSGGPYEQYF. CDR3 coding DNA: TGTGCCAGCGCCGTAGGTAGCGGGGGCCCCTACGAGCAGTACTTC.

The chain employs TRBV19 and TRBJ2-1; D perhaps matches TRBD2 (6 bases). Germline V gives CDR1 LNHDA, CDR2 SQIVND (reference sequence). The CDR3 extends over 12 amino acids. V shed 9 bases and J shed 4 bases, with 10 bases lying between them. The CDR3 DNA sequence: TGTGCCAGCCGGGGAGGTTACAATGAGCAGTTCTTC. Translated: CASRGGYNEQFF. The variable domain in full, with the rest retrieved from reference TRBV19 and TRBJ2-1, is DGGITQSPKYLFRKEGQNVTLSCEQNLNHDAMYWYRQDPGQGLRLIYYSQIVNDFQKGDIAEGYSVSREKKESFPLTVTSAQKNPTAFYLCASRGGYNEQFFGPGTRLTVL.

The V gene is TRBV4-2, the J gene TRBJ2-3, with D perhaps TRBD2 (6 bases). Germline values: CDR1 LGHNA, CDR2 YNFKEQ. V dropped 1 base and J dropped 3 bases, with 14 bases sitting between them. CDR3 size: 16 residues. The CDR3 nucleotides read TGTGCCAGCAGCCAAGGGCCGGGAGTAGTAACAGATACGCAGTATTTT. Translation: CASSQGPGVVTDTQYF.

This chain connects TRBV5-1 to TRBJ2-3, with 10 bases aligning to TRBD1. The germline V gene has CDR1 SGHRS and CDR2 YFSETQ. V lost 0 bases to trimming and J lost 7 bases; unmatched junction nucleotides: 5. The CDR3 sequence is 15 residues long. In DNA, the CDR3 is TGCGCCAGCAGCTTGGAAGGGACAGGGGACTATACGCAGTATTTT. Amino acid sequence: CASSLEGTGDYTQYF.

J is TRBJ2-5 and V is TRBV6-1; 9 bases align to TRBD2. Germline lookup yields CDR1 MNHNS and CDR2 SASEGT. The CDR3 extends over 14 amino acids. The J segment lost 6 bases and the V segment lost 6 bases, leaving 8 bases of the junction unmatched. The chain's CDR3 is CASRLAGDFQTQYF. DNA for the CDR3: TGTGCCAGCAGGTTAGCGGGAGATTTTCAGACCCAGTACTTC.

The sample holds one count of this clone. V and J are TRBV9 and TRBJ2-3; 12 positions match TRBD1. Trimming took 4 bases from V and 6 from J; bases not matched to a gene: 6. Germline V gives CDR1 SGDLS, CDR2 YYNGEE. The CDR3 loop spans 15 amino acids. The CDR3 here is CASSPRDRGLDTQYF. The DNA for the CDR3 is TGTGCCAGCAGCCCACGGGACAGGGGGCTGGATACGCAGTATTTT.

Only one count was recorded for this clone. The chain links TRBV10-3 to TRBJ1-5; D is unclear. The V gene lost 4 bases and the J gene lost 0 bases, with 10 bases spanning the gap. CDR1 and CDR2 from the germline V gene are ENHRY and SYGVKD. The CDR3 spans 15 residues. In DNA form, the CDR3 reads TGTGCCATCAGTGCCAAACTCGATAGCAATCAGCCCCAGCATTTT. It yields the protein CAISAKLDSNQPQHF.

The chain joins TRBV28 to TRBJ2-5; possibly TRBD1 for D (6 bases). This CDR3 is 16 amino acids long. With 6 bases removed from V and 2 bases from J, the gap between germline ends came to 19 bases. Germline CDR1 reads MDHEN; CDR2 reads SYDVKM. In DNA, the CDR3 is TGTGCCAGCAGCAAGGGGGAAGGGGGTTGGCAAGAGACCCAGTACTTC. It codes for CASSKGEGGWQETQYF.

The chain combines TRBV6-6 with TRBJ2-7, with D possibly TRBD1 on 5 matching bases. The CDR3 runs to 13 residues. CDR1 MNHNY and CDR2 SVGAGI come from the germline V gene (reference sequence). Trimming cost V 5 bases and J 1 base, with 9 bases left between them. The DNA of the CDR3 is TGTGCCAGCAGTATTCCAGGGTCCTACGAGCAGTACTTC. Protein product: CASSIPGSYEQYF.

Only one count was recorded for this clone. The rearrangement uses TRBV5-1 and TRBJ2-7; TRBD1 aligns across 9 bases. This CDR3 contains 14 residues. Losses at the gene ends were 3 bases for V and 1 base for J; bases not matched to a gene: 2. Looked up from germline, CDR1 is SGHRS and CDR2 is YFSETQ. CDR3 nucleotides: TGCGCCAGCAGCTCTGGACAGGGGTCCTACGAGCAGTACTTC. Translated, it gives CASSSGQGSYEQYF.

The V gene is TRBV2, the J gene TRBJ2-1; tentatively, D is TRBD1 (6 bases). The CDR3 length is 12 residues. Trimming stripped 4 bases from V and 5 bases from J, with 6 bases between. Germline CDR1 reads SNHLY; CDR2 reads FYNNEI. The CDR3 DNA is TGTGCCAGCAGTGGGGACAACAATGAGCAGTTCTTC. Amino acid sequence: CASSGDNNEQFF.

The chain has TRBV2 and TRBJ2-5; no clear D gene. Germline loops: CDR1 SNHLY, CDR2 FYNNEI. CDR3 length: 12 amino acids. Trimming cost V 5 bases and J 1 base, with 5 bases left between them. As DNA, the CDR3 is TGTGCCAGCAGTTCGGTCCAAGAGACCCAGTACTTC. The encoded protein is CASSSVQETQYF.